Sequencing of this TCR beta chain was carried out in a study of early T cells in non-severe SARS-CoV-2 infection. For the study at large: RNA in bulk from unsorted whole blood was sequenced, and chains were unpaired. Study observations and caveats: Using VDJdb, the matching emphasized anti-spike CD8 responses while missing private and CD4 specificities.

The CDR3 extends over 11 amino acids. Deletions cut 10 bases from V and 9 bases from J, with 15 bases between. Molecules of cDNA were individually given unique molecular identifiers that were attached to them. TCRdb reprocessed the 5' RACE reads with MiXCR, giving one entry per CDR3 protein. The sample includes tens of thousands of distinct CDR3 sequences, around a tenth of them seen just once. Concerning this clonotype itself: Antigen specificity is unknown.

The chain carries TRBV12-3 or TRBV12-4 and TRBJ1-1; weak D call: TRBD1 (5 bases). The receptor's source is an adult who was a healthcare worker with PCR-confirmed SARS-CoV-2 infection or an uninfected control (not recorded which). The sequencing used whole blood, collected at baseline. The CDR3 region has the DNA TGTGCCATCAGAAAGGGGCAGCAAGCTTTCTTT. This codes for CAIRKGQQAFF.